The rows below give T cell receptor beta chains drawn from one sample of a study of cytomegalovirus exposure and HLA in healthy donors. Assay used: immunoSEQ multiplex PCR; TCRdb lists only in-frame clones, some missing. The sample records 250,000 or so clones, approximately 91% being singletons. What was sequenced was PBMCs. The receptor set was obtained from a girl aged 2-10 years in good health and CMV-seronegative. CDR3s leave out the opening cysteine and the closing phenylalanine or tryptophan.

v_call	cdr3_aa
TRBV5-1	ASSLGGQGLDEQY
TRBV4-1	ASSPSPGGTEAF
TRBV10-3	AISAGQIYEQY
TRBV28	ASSFPLDLAGGLKYLYQETQY
TRBV30	AWRPKTGQPHSGNTIY
TRBV5-4	ASSLERKATGGSGNTIY
TRBV7-9	ASSRLAVLNEQF
TRBV10-3	AISPGQGAEKLF
TRBV5-6	ASSWGLAEEF
TRBV6-1	ASKGGGWYTEAF
TRBV28	ASSLKRNGELF
TRBV25-1	ASSDRPGYEQY
TRBV19	ASSGGQGSGTQY
TRBV18	ASSRDRGNTEAF
TRBV5-1	ASSLSGSGANVLT
TRBV6-6	ASTHHPGGPDTQY
TRBV7-9	ASSSNRGNTGELF
TRBV2	ASSEGQGADEQY
TRBV19	ASRVASGNTIY
TRBV29-1	SVLTDTQY
TRBV27	ASSLKGNEYEQY
TRBV5-1	ASSPGLAANTGELF
TRBV2	ASRAPGGTGNQPQH
TRBV19	ASSMGLPQF
TRBV7-6	ASSLRTSGIQETQY
TRBV6-1	ASRLGGGSEQF
TRBV7-2	ASSPDLQGAADTQY
TRBV11-2	ASSGTPPGRDTEAF
TRBV13	ASSEGQPGNYGYT
TRBV6-6	ASSYSVANQETQY
TRBV5-4	ASSGGSGSTDTQY
TRBV7-8	ASSSRLAESYEQY
TRBV18	ASSPIQSDQPQH
TRBV2	ASSTGRPGTGELF
TRBV2	ATNDRPNTEAF
TRBV9	ASSVRLGLTNEQF
TRBV5-4	ASRSDRGRGSYEQY
TRBV14	ASSPGQGLPDTQY